This TCR beta chain was recorded in a study of tumor-infiltrating lymphocytes in oesophageal squamous cell carcinoma. V was pared by 6 bases and J by 4 bases, with 3 bases between. The CDR3 extends over 10 amino acids. From germline, CDR1 is SGHDT and CDR2 YYEEEE. TCRdb ran MiXCR on the PCR reads and lists one entry per CDR3 protein. Of some 11,000 distinct CDR3 sequences in the sample, roughly half were seen once. The clonotype was recovered from a female donor with esophageal squamous cell carcinoma. This chain links TRBV5-6 with TRBJ2-3; D ambiguous. Input material: esophageal tumor tissue. Here the CDR3 DNA reads TGTGCCAGCACCGCAGATACGCAGTATTTT. It is translated as CASTADTQYF.